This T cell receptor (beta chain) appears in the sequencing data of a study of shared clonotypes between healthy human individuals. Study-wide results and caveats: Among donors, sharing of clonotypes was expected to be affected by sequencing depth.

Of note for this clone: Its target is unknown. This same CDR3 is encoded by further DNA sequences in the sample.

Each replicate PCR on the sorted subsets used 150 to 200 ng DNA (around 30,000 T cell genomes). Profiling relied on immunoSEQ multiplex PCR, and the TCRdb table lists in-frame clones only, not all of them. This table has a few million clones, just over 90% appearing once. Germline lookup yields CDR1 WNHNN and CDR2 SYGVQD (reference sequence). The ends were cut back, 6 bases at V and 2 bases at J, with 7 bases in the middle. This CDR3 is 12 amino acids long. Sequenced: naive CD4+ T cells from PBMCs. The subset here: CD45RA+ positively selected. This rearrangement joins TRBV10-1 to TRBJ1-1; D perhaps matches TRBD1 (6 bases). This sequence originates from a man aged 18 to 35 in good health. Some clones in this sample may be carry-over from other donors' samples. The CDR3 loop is CASSRGNTEAFF. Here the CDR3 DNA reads TGCGCCAGCAGCAGGGGAAACACTGAAGCTTTCTTT.